The T cell receptor (beta chain) described here comes from a study of post-analysis software for immune sequencing data. Study-level information: The disease courses covered relapsing-remitting, secondary progressive and progressive-relapsing multiple sclerosis. Study-wide results and caveats: Samples from a shared batch, those prepared together, strongly co-clustered by F measure. Five TRBV segments, including TRBV5-6, TRBV5-1 and TRBV20-1, were more frequent in patients than controls. For normalized Chao1 diversity, multiple sclerosis patients scored significantly lower than controls did.

Ten or more counts support this clonotype. Antigen unknown. The length of the CDR3 is 16 residues. V was pared by 6 bases and J by 4 bases, with 9 bases of the junction left unmatched. CDR1 MNHNY and CDR2 SVGAGI come from the germline V gene (reference sequence). Unique molecular identifiers tagged the TCR beta cDNA libraries. TCRdb fed the PCR reads into MiXCR, producing one record per CDR3 protein. The sample contains approximately 260,000 distinct CDR3 sequences, about 40% of which appear only once. The clonotype comes from a girl aged 10 to 17 with multiple sclerosis. The sequencing sample was made of blood. The chain couples TRBV6-6 to TRBJ1-2, with 12 bases fitting TRBD1. This CDR3 reads CASSPGTGGGSYGYTF. Written as DNA, the CDR3 is TGTGCCAGCAGCCCCGGGACAGGGGGCGGGAGCTATGGCTACACCTTC.